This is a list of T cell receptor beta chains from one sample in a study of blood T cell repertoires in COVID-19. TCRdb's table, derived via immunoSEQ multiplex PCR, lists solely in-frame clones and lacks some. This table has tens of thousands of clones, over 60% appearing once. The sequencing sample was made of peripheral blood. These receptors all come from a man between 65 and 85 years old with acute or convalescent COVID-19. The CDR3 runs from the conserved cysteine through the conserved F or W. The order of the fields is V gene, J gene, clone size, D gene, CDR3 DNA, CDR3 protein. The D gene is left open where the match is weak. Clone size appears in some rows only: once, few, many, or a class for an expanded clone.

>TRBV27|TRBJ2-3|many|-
TGTGCCAGCGGACCTTGGGCAGGGAGCACAGATACGCAGTATTTT
CASGPWAGSTDTQYF
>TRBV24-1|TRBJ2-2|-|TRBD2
TGTGCCACCAGTGATTTTGAACGGGGGGGAAACGGGGAGCTGTTTTTT
CATSDFERGGNGELFF
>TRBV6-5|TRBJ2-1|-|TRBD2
TGTGCCAGCAGCCCGGGGACTAGTGGGGATGAGCAGTTCTTC
CASSPGTSGDEQFF
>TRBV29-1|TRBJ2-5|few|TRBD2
TGCAGCGGCGGGACTAGCGGGAATGGCGAGACCCAGTACTTC
CSGGTSGNGETQYF
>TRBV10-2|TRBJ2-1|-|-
TGCGCCAGCAGTGAGCACAGGACCATTTCAAACAATGAGCAGTTCTTC
CASSEHRTISNNEQFF
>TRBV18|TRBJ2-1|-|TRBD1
TGTGCCAGCTCACAGATCAGGGGGAATGAGCAGTTCTTC
CASSQIRGNEQFF
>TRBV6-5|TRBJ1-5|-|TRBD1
TGTGCCAGCGGCGACAGGGACAATCAGCCCCAGCATTTT
CASGDRDNQPQHF
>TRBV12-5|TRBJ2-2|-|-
TGTGCTAGTGGTTTGGTACTCGTTGTTTACGGAGAAGGGGCGGCCGGGGAGCTGTTTTTT
CASGLVLVVYGEGAAGELFF
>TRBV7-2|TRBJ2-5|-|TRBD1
TGTGCCAGCAGCTGGAGGGGACAGGGGTCAGGTGAGACCCAGTACTTC
CASSWRGQGSGETQYF
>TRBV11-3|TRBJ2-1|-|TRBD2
TGTGCCAGCAGCTTTGGACTAGCTGGCGAGCAGTTCTTC
CASSFGLAGEQFF
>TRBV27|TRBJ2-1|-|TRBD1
TGTGCCAGCGCGACAGGGGCCCCCTTCTACAATGAGCAGTTCTTC
CASATGAPFYNEQFF
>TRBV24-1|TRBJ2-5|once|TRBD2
TGTGCCACCAGTGATTGGCCTCTAGCGGGGGAAAGAGAGACCCAGTACTTC
CATSDWPLAGERETQYF
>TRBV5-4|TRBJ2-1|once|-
TGTGCCAGCAGATGGGGCGCGGGGAATGAGCAGTTCTTC
CASRWGAGNEQFF
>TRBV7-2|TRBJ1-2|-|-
TGTGCCAGCAGCACAGACGGAAGCTATGGCTACACCTTC
CASSTDGSYGYTF
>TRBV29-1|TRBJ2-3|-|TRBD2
TGCAGCGTTGACTGGACTAGCGCCACAGATACGCAGTATTTT
CSVDWTSATDTQYF
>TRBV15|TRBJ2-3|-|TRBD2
TGTGCCACCAGCAGAGATCCCACTAGCGGGAGTGGTCAGTATTTT
CATSRDPTSGSGQYF
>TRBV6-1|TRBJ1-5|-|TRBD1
TGTGCCAGCAGTGAGCGGGGACAGGGGGCGAAGGGCAATCAGCCCCAGCATTTT
CASSERGQGAKGNQPQHF
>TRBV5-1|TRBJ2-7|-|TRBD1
TGCGCCAGCAGCATAGGGACAGGGGGCTACTACGAGCAGTACTTC
CASSIGTGGYYEQYF
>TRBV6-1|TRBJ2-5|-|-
TGTGCCAGCAGTGATAGCCGAGCGTATATAGTGGAGACCCAGTACTTC
CASSDSRAYIVETQYF
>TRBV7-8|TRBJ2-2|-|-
TGTGCCAGCAGCCAACCAAGGGTCCAGGGTGGCGGGGAGCTGTTTTTT
CASSQPRVQGGGELFF
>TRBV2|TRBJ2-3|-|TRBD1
TGTGCCAGCAAATGGGACAGGGCAGATACGCAGTATTTT
CASKWDRADTQYF
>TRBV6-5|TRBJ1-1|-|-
TGTGCCAGCATCGAGAGGAGGAACACTGAAGCTTTCTTT
CASIERRNTEAFF
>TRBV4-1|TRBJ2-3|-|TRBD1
TGCGCCAGCAGCCAGCCAACAGGGGGCGCAGATACGCAGTATTTT
CASSQPTGGADTQYF
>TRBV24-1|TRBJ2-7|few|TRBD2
TGTGCCACCGCCAACAGCGGGAGTTTGAACGAGCAGTACTTC
CATANSGSLNEQYF
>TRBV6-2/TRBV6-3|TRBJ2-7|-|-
TGTGCCAGCAGCTCTCACAGCTCCTACGAGCAGTACTTC
CASSSHSSYEQYF
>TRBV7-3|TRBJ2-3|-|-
TGTGCCAGCAGCTTAAACCTCAGAGATACGCAGTATTTT
CASSLNLRDTQYF
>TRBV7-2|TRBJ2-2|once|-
TGTGCCAGCAGCTTTCCTAACACCGGGGAGCTGTTTTTT
CASSFPNTGELFF
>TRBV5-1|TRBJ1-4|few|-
TGCGCCAGCAGGGTAGGAGTGAATGAAAAACTGTTTTTT
CASRVGVNEKLFF